These 29 T cell receptor beta chains were all obtained from the same sample, sequenced in a study of blood T cell repertoires in COVID-19. This table comes from immunoSEQ multiplex PCR, and its TCRdb copy is limited to in-frame clones, with some not included. The repertoire holds about 300,000 clones, with around four fifths as singletons. The sequenced sample consisted of peripheral blood. Receptor source: a woman aged 50 to 60 with acute or convalescent COVID-19.

The chain joins TRBV24-1 to TRBJ2-2; 7 bases fit TRBD2. The CDR3 runs to 16 residues. Germline V gives CDR1 KGHDR, CDR2 SFDVKD. V was clipped by 0 bases and J by 5 bases; unmatched bases: 5. DNA for the CDR3: TGTGCCACCAGTGATTTGCAATTCGGGGGGACCGGGGAGCTGTTTTTT. This encodes CATSDLQFGGTGELFF.

This chain joins TRBV24-1 and TRBJ2-2; a weak D match, TRBD2 (6 bases). The CDR3 contains 12 residues. The germline V and J ends were trimmed by 4 bases and 13 bases, with 12 bases remaining between them. Germline lookup yields CDR1 KGHDR and CDR2 SFDVKD. CDR3 bases: TGTGCCACCAGTGACCCCCAGGGAGGGCTGTTTTTT. As protein: CATSDPQGGLFF.

The CDR3 here is CASSPGGAPEQYF. CDR3 coding DNA: TGTGCCAGCAGTCCGGGAGGGGCCCCCGAGCAGTACTTC. The chain joins TRBV9 to TRBJ2-7; 8 bases are a match to TRBD2. This CDR3 has 13 residues. Germline V lookup: CDR1 SGDLS, CDR2 YYNGEE. V was clipped by 5 bases and J by 6 bases; unmatched bases: 7.

The chain carries TRBV2 and TRBJ1-1, with D possibly being TRBD1 (5 bases). Germline V gene sequence: CDR1 SNHLY, CDR2 FYNNEI. Trimming removed 5 bases from V and 4 bases from J, with 11 bases in between. The CDR3 has 13 residues. In DNA, the CDR3 is TGTGCCAGCAGTCTTACAGGAGCCACTGAAGCTTTCTTT. Its translation is CASSLTGATEAFF.

This clone was detected only once. The chain has TRBV30 and TRBJ2-2; D call uncertain. Germline CDR1 GTSNPN, CDR2 SVGIG (reference sequence). This CDR3 has 12 residues. With 2 bases removed from V and 9 bases from J, the gap between germline ends came to 10 bases. The CDR3 sequence is CAWSPYHRELFF. The CDR3 nucleotides are TGTGCCTGGAGTCCCTATCACCGGGAGCTGTTTTTT. The whole variable domain, filled in from reference TRBV30 and TRBJ2-2, reads SQTIHQWPATLVQPVGSPLSLECTVEGTSNPNLYWYRQAAGRGLQLLFYSVGIGQISSEVPQNLSASRPQDRQFILSSKKLLLSDSGFYLCAWSPYHRELFFGEGSRLTVL.

This clone was counted once. V and J are TRBV7-2 and TRBJ2-1; 9 positions agree with TRBD2. V was clipped by 3 bases and J by 6 bases; unmatched bases: 6. This CDR3 spans 15 amino acids. Germline V gives CDR1 SGHTA, CDR2 FQGNSA. CDR3 in amino acids: CASSFTSGPGNEQFF. CDR3 bases: TGTGCCAGCAGCTTCACTAGCGGGCCCGGCAATGAGCAGTTCTTC.

The J gene is TRBJ2-7, the V gene TRBV12-2; TRBD1 reflects the table's D call only, with no check against the DNA. TRBV12-2 is a listed pseudogene. The CDR3 spans 15 residues. The CDR3 DNA is TGTGCAAGTCGCTTCCTGGGACACCAATCCTACGAGCAGTACTTC. Translation: CASRFLGHQSYEQYF.

This sequence joins TRBV6-5 and TRBJ1-5, with D possibly TRBD1 on 6 matching bases. V was trimmed by 5 bases and J by 2 bases, leaving 13 bases between them. Germline V gene lookup returns CDR1 MNHEY and CDR2 SVGAGI. The CDR3 runs 15 residues. The CDR3 is CASSHRDNGNQPQHF. CDR3 nucleotide sequence: TGTGCCAGCAGTCACAGGGATAATGGCAATCAGCCCCAGCATTTT.

The J gene is TRBJ2-2, the V gene TRBV19; D remains unclear. The CDR3 length is 14 residues. Germline CDR1 LNHDA, CDR2 SQIVND (reference sequence). V dropped 5 bases and J dropped 1 base, with 8 bases sitting between them. CDR3 sequence: CASSVRQNTGELFF. CDR3 DNA sequence: TGTGCCAGTAGTGTCCGACAGAACACCGGGGAGCTGTTTTTT.

The V and J genes are TRBV4-1 and TRBJ2-5; tentatively, D is TRBD1 (5 bases). This CDR3 region has 15 residues. Trimming took off 0 bases at V and 2 bases at J, with 10 bases between the two ends. Germline V gene sequence: CDR1 MGHRA, CDR2 YSYEKL. CDR3 in DNA: TGCGCCAGCAGCCAAGATGGGGCGGATCAAGAGACCCAGTACTTC. Its protein product is CASSQDGADQETQYF.

CDR3 nucleotide sequence: TGTGCCAGCAGACAGGGGTCTGGGGCCAACGTCCTGACTTTC. Its translation is CASRQGSGANVLTF. The gene calls are TRBV2 and TRBJ2-6; 7 bases align to TRBD1. Trimming took 6 bases from V and 1 from J; bases not matched to a gene: 0. CDR3 length: 14 amino acids. Germline-derived CDR1 and CDR2 are SNHLY and FYNNEI. The full variable domain, its missing parts supplied by reference TRBV2 and TRBJ2-6, is EPEVTQTPSHQVTQMGQEVILRCVPISNHLYFYWYRQILGQKVEFLVSFYNNEISEKSEIFDDQFSVERPDGSNFTLKIRSTKLEDSAMYFCASRQGSGANVLTFGAGSRLTVL.

The chain uses TRBV5-6 and TRBJ2-5; 8 bases match TRBD2. There are 14 residues in the CDR3. Trimming removed 1 base from V and 5 bases from J; junction bases left unmatched: 4. Germline V gene data show CDR1 as SGHDT and CDR2 as YYEEEE. DNA of the CDR3: TGTGCCAGCAGCTTGTACAGCGGGAGCGAGACCCAGTACTTC. It is translated as CASSLYSGSETQYF.

This clone was recorded once. The V call is TRBV25-1, the J call TRBJ1-2; D is uncertain. The CDR3 sequence is 11 residues long. CDR1 is MGHDK and CDR2 is SYGVNS in the germline V gene. V lost 8 bases and J lost 6, with 10 bases in between. The CDR3 loop reads CASQHVDGYTF. The DNA of the CDR3 is TGTGCCAGCCAACATGTGGATGGCTACACCTTC.

The V gene is TRBV7-9, the J gene TRBJ1-1; tentatively, D is TRBD1 (6 bases). V was clipped by 7 bases and J by 4 bases, with 16 bases between them. Germline CDR1 is SEHNR and CDR2 is FQNEAQ (reference sequence). This CDR3 spans 14 amino acids. CDR3 in amino acids: CASTTEGGFTEAFF. The CDR3 coding sequence is TGTGCCAGCACCACCGAGGGGGGGTTCACTGAAGCTTTCTTT.

This chain connects TRBV6-6 to TRBJ2-5, with 9 positions matching TRBD1. CDR1 and CDR2 (germline): MNHNY, SVGAGI (reference sequence). J was trimmed by 2 bases and V by 4 bases; bases with no gene match: 5. The CDR3 is 15 amino acids. In nucleotides, the CDR3 is TGTGCCAGCAGTTCGCCGGACAGGGGACAAGAGACCCAGTACTTC. Protein: CASSSPDRGQETQYF.

The chain couples TRBV6-5 to TRBJ2-7; possible D gene TRBD1, 6 bases. The V gene lost 6 bases and the J gene lost 1 base, with 7 bases spanning the gap. The germline gives CDR1 MNHEY, CDR2 SVGAGI. CDR3 length: 12 residues. CDR3 nucleotide sequence: TGTGCCAGCAGGGACAGTTCCTACGAGCAGTACTTC. It yields the protein CASRDSSYEQYF.

Details on this clone: The junction shows a germline mismatch at one end, possibly a read error. V usage is TRBV2 and J usage is TRBJ1-1; a weak D match, TRBD1 (6 bases). The germline CDR1 and CDR2 sequences are SNHLY and FYNNEI. The CDR3 has 10 residues. The CDR3 is CASSVRTATF. DNA for the CDR3: TGTGCCAGCAGTGTTAGGACAGCAACCTTT.

The chain employs TRBV3-1 (or the pseudogene TRBV3-2) and TRBJ1-4; D is unresolved. The CDR3 sequence is 14 residues long. Germline CDR1 LGHDT, CDR2 YNNKEL (reference sequence). V dropped 3 bases and J dropped 8 bases, with 13 bases sitting between them. For the CDR3, the DNA is TGTGCCAGCAGCCAGGAAACTCGAGGGGAAAAACTGTTTTTT. Amino acid sequence: CASSQETRGEKLFF.

The chain recombines TRBV15 with TRBJ1-5; D unclear. The germline gives CDR1 LNHNV, CDR2 YYDKDF (reference sequence). This CDR3 spans 17 amino acids. With 0 bases removed from V and 3 bases from J, the gap between germline ends came to 15 bases. The CDR3 here is CATSREGGGSANQPQHF. CDR3 in DNA: TGTGCCACCAGCAGAGAGGGTGGAGGATCTGCCAATCAGCCCCAGCATTTT.

The J gene is TRBJ1-5, the V gene TRBV18; no reliable D call. Trimming took 2 bases from V and 5 from J, leaving 7 bases between them. CDR3 length: 13 amino acids. Per the germline V gene, CDR1 is KGHSH and CDR2 is LQKENI. CDR3 protein: CASSPGSDQPQHF. CDR3 bases: TGTGCCAGCTCACCAGGTTCGGATCAGCCCCAGCATTTT.

The V gene is TRBV7-9, the J gene TRBJ1-2; weak D call: TRBD1 (6 bases). V dropped 1 base and J dropped 6 bases, with 9 bases sitting between them. CDR1 SEHNR and CDR2 FQNEAQ come from the germline V gene (reference sequence). CDR3 length equals 13 residues. The CDR3 here is CASSLEQGNGYTF. The CDR3 nucleotides are TGTGCCAGCAGCTTAGAACAGGGAAATGGCTACACCTTC.

V and J are TRBV12-3 or TRBV12-4 and TRBJ1-5; D is unresolved. The germline V and J ends were trimmed by 4 bases and 4 bases, with 8 bases remaining between them. The CDR3 has 13 amino acids. CDR3 loop: CASSSTLNQPQHF. The CDR3 coding sequence is TGTGCCAGCAGTTCGACATTGAATCAGCCCCAGCATTTT.

The genes are TRBV7-2 and TRBJ2-1; 11 bases are a match to TRBD2. After removal of 6 bases from V and 7 bases from J, the junction contained 8 bases not matched to a gene. The CDR3 has 15 residues. The germline V gene encodes CDR1 SGHTA and CDR2 FQGNSA. The DNA of the CDR3 is TGTGCCAGCAGGCCTCCCGGGACTAGCGGAAATGAGCAGTTCTTC. This translates into CASRPPGTSGNEQFF.

This clone has just one count. This sequence joins TRBV7-9 and TRBJ1-3; D remains ambiguous. The CDR3 spans 18 residues. CDR1 SEHNR and CDR2 FQNEAQ come from the germline V gene (reference sequence). The V and J ends lost 5 bases and 0 bases respectively, with 20 bases between them. CDR3 in amino acids: CASSRSYRGYFSGNTIYF. Written as DNA, the CDR3 is TGTGCCAGCAGCCGTAGTTATCGGGGATACTTCTCTGGAAACACCATATATTTT.

CDR3: CASSVEDRVTDTQYF. CDR3 nucleotide sequence: TGTGCCAGCAGCGTAGAGGACAGGGTGACAGATACGCAGTATTTT. J is TRBJ2-3 and V is TRBV9; 8 bases match TRBD1. Trimming at V came to 0 bases and at J to 3 bases, leaving 3 bases not matched to a gene. The germline CDR1 and CDR2 sequences are SGDLS and YYNGEE. The CDR3 covers 15 residues.

The J gene is TRBJ2-1, the V gene TRBV24-1; a weak D match, TRBD1 (6 bases). With 3 bases removed from V and 4 bases from J, the gap between germline ends came to 15 bases. Germline CDR1 KGHDR, CDR2 SFDVKD. The CDR3 has 16 amino acids. The CDR3 loop reads CATSDRVQGSYNEQFF. DNA for the CDR3: TGTGCCACCAGTGATAGGGTCCAGGGGTCGTACAATGAGCAGTTCTTC.

The rearrangement uses TRBV6-1 and TRBJ2-1; TRBD2 matches 11 bases. CDR3 length equals 19 residues. The trim removed 1 base at V and 0 bases at J, leaving 8 bases unmatched. The V gene's germline CDR1 is MNHNS and CDR2 SASEGT. CDR3 in DNA: TGTGCCAGCAGTGAAGGACTAGCGGGGACCTATAGCTCCTACAATGAGCAGTTCTTC. Residues: CASSEGLAGTYSSYNEQFF.

The chain has TRBV18 and TRBJ1-1; D not certain. This CDR3 has 16 amino acids. Deletions cut 8 bases from V and 4 bases from J, with 23 bases between. Germline CDR1 KGHSH, CDR2 LQKENI. The CDR3 loop is CASAPGLSIAGTEAFF. As DNA, the CDR3 is TGTGCCAGCGCCCCGGGTCTCTCCATAGCGGGCACTGAAGCTTTCTTT. Combining the CDR3 with reference TRBV18 and TRBJ1-1 gives the whole variable domain NAGVMQNPRHLVRRRGQEARLRCSPMKGHSHVYWYRQLPEEGLKFMVYLQKENIIDESGMPKERFSAEFPKEGPSILRIQQVVRGDSAAYFCASAPGLSIAGTEAFFGQGTRLTVV.

CDR3 loop: CASSLEAGAITGELFF. CDR3 DNA sequence: TGCGCCAGCAGCTTGGAAGCGGGGGCGATCACCGGGGAGCTGTTTTTT. V and J are TRBV5-1 and TRBJ2-2; TRBD2 matches at 8 bases. The V and J ends lost 0 bases and 4 bases, in that order; junction bases with no gene match: 5. Germline V gives CDR1 SGHRS, CDR2 YFSETQ. The CDR3 consists of 16 residues.